This passage covers 20 T cell receptor beta chains from one sample sequenced in a study of cytomegalovirus exposure and HLA in healthy donors. Primers included in the PCR were 60 Vbeta and 13 Jbeta primers. Repertoires were generated with immunoSEQ multiplex PCR, while TCRdb's copy carries only in-frame clones and drops some. The sample consists of approximately 160,000 clones, approximately 73% of them appearing once. Source material: PBMCs. The receptors shown here come from a man in his forties or fifties in good health and CMV-seronegative.

The CDR3 DNA follows: TGTGCCAGCAGCCGACGTGTGACAGGTCTAAACACCGGGGAGCTGTTTTTT. Its translation: CASSRRVTGLNTGELFF. This chain links TRBV5-6 with TRBJ2-2; maybe TRBD1 (6 bases). V gave up 4 bases and J gave up 2 bases, with 18 bases separating them. Germline CDR1 is SGHDT and CDR2 is YYEEEE. This CDR3 region has 17 residues.

The chain has TRBV7-3 and TRBJ2-2; tentative D call: TRBD2 (7 bases). The CDR3 spans 16 residues. Trimming stripped 5 bases from V and 4 bases from J, with 17 bases between. Germline-derived CDR1 and CDR2 are SGHTA and FQGTGA. CDR3 nucleotides: TGTGCCAGCAGCCCTTCCGGGGGGCATATCACCGGGGAGCTGTTTTTT. Translation gives CASSPSGGHITGELFF.

This clone has a handful of counts. J is TRBJ1-2 and V is TRBV7-6; 7 bases match TRBD1. The V gene's germline CDR1 is SGHVS and CDR2 FNYEAQ. The V and J ends lost 5 bases and 7 bases, in that order; junction bases with no gene match: 7. The CDR3 spans 13 residues. In DNA, the CDR3 is TGTGCCAGCAGCCCGACAGGGTTTATTGGCTACACCTTC. Amino acid sequence: CASSPTGFIGYTF.

This clone was counted a few times. This rearrangement joins TRBV6-1 to TRBJ2-7, with 7 bases that match TRBD1. Trimming took 6 bases from V and 2 from J; bases not matched to a gene: 4. This CDR3 region has 13 residues. Germline CDR1 reads MNHNS; CDR2 reads SASEGT. Here the CDR3 DNA reads TGTGCCAGCAGGGCCGGGACAGCCTACGAGCAGTACTTC. It encodes CASRAGTAYEQYF.

This CDR3 reads CASSQDFRGSPNYGYTF. CDR3 bases: TGCGCCAGCAGCCAAGATTTCAGGGGGAGTCCCAACTATGGCTACACCTTC. This chain joins TRBV4-1 and TRBJ1-2; TRBD1 matches 7 bases. After removal of 0 bases from V and 2 bases from J, the junction contained 9 bases not matched to a gene. Germline lookup yields CDR1 MGHRA and CDR2 YSYEKL. This CDR3 has 17 amino acids.

This clone was seen only once. V gene TRBV5-1 combines with J gene TRBJ2-3, with 11 bases matching TRBD1. Germline V gene sequence: CDR1 SGHRS, CDR2 YFSETQ. CDR3 length: 15 residues. J was trimmed by 2 bases and V by 4 bases; bases with no gene match: 3. In DNA form, the CDR3 reads TGCGCCAGCAGCAGGGACAGGGGGTACACAGATACGCAGTATTTT. It specifies CASSRDRGYTDTQYF.

The gene calls are TRBV10-1 and TRBJ2-7, with D tentatively TRBD1 (5 bases). CDR3 length equals 14 residues. V shed 7 bases and J shed 2 bases, with 15 bases lying between them. Germline V gives CDR1 WNHNN, CDR2 SYGVQD (reference sequence). This CDR3 is CASKEGVGPYEQYF. CDR3 sequence (DNA): TGCGCCAGCAAGGAAGGGGTCGGTCCCTACGAGCAGTACTTC.

This chain joins TRBV5-1 and TRBJ1-5, with 11 nucleotides matching TRBD1. V lost 2 bases to trimming and J lost 6 bases; unmatched junction nucleotides: 1. The CDR3 spans 14 residues. The V gene's germline CDR1 is SGHRS and CDR2 YFSETQ. The CDR3 sequence is CASSFGTGGQPQHF. The DNA of the CDR3 is TGCGCCAGCAGCTTCGGGACAGGGGGTCAGCCCCAGCATTTT.

The chain is built from TRBV10-2 and TRBJ1-1; D is uncertain. Trimming took off 6 bases at V and 7 bases at J, with 12 bases between the two ends. Germline V gene lookup returns CDR1 WSHSY and CDR2 SAAADI. The CDR3 consists of 12 residues. CDR3 nucleotides: TGCGCCAGCAGCCGGTCGGGTATTGAAGCTTTCTTT. It codes for CASSRSGIEAFF.

In DNA, the CDR3 is TGTGCCAGTAGTATCCCCAAGACAAATAGCAATCAGCCCCAGCATTTT. This translates into CASSIPKTNSNQPQHF. The genes are TRBV19 and TRBJ1-5; no reliable D call. The CDR3 contains 16 residues. Trimming removed 3 bases from V and 0 bases from J, with 12 bases in between. Germline assignment: CDR1 LNHDA and CDR2 SQIVND (reference sequence).

This clone has just one count. The chain has TRBV6-6 and TRBJ1-5, with TRBD1 as a possible D gene (6 bases). Trimming stripped 8 bases from V and 1 base from J, with 15 bases between. Germline V gene sequence: CDR1 MNHNY, CDR2 SVGAGI (reference sequence). This CDR3 has 15 residues. The CDR3: CASFGAGESNQPQHF. In DNA, the CDR3 is TGTGCCAGCTTCGGCGCAGGGGAGAGCAATCAGCCCCAGCATTTT.

Only a few counts were recorded for this clone. V is TRBV25-1 and J is TRBJ1-1, with 9 bases identical to TRBD1. CDR1 and CDR2 from the germline V gene are MGHDK and SYGVNS. J gave up 5 bases and V 4 bases, and 8 bases lay outside the gene matches. The CDR3 length is 15 residues. CDR3 in DNA: TGTGCCAGCAGTGCAACCGGGACAGGGAATACTGAAGCTTTCTTT. Encoded protein: CASSATGTGNTEAFF.

The V and J genes are TRBV15 and TRBJ1-1; no firm D call. V was pared by 1 base and J by 8 bases, with 11 bases between. CDR1 is LNHNV and CDR2 is YYDKDF in the germline V gene (reference sequence). CDR3 length equals 13 residues. In DNA, the CDR3 is TGTGCCACCAGCAGAGTGGCCAACGGGGAAGCTTTCTTT. This codes for CATSRVANGEAFF.

The chain carries TRBV7-9 and TRBJ2-5; 8 bases align to TRBD1. Losses at the gene ends were 4 bases for V and 3 bases for J; bases not matched to a gene: 7. The CDR3 length is 15 residues. Germline CDR1 SEHNR, CDR2 FQNEAQ (reference sequence). The CDR3 loop reads CASSSWDRRKETQYF. The CDR3 DNA follows: TGTGCCAGCAGCTCGTGGGACAGGAGGAAAGAGACCCAGTACTTC.

This clone was seen a single time. This chain uses TRBV7-6 with TRBJ2-5; 7 nucleotides match TRBD1. Trimming cost V 2 bases and J 6 bases; bases outside gene matches: 12. The CDR3 runs to 16 residues. Looked up from germline, CDR1 is SGHVS and CDR2 is FNYEAQ. The CDR3 reads CASSLRLGGQIQTQYF. CDR3 bases: TGTGCCAGCAGCTTAAGGCTTGGGGGACAGATCCAGACCCAGTACTTC.

The chain is built from TRBV9 and TRBJ1-2; D is uncertain. Trimming removed 0 bases at V and 0 bases at J, with 9 bases between. The CDR3 is 15 amino acids. The germline V gene has CDR1 SGDLS and CDR2 YYNGEE. The CDR3 loop is CASSVVPGSNYGYTF. The CDR3 nucleotides are TGTGCCAGCAGCGTAGTTCCAGGCTCTAACTATGGCTACACCTTC.

In its sample, this clone was seen once. V gene TRBV5-6 combines with J gene TRBJ2-7, with 8 bases identical to TRBD2. Per germline, CDR1 SGHDT and CDR2 YYEEEE. The CDR3 consists of 15 residues. The J segment lost 0 bases and the V segment lost 2 bases, leaving 4 bases of the junction unmatched. CDR3 coding DNA: TGTGCCAGCAGCTTCGGGGGGGTGAGCTCCTACGAGCAGTACTTC. Amino acid sequence: CASSFGGVSSYEQYF.

The chain employs TRBV5-1 and TRBJ1-2; 7 bases are a match to TRBD1. This CDR3 is 13 amino acids long. The junction had 5 bases not matched to a gene; V was cut back by 1 base and J by 8 bases. Germline lookup yields CDR1 SGHRS and CDR2 YFSETQ. CDR3 DNA: TGCGCCAGCAGCTTGCGCCAGGGGGGAGGCTACACCTTC. Translating it yields CASSLRQGGGYTF.

This chain joins TRBV11-2 and TRBJ1-2; possible D gene TRBD1, 6 bases. Germline values: CDR1 SGHAT, CDR2 FQNNGV. The CDR3 is made up of 13 amino acids. Trimming pared 6 bases from V and 3 bases from J, leaving 11 bases between. In DNA form, the CDR3 reads TGTGCCAGCAGTGGACAGACGGACTATGGCTACACCTTC. Amino acid sequence: CASSGQTDYGYTF.

This rearrangement joins TRBV5-1 to TRBJ2-7, with TRBD2 as a possible D gene (5 bases). Germline loops: CDR1 SGHRS, CDR2 YFSETQ. This CDR3 has 15 residues. The V and J ends lost 4 bases and 3 bases respectively, with 17 bases between them. The CDR3 region is CASSPETGSRYEQYF. In nucleotides, the CDR3 is TGCGCCAGCAGCCCGGAGACGGGGAGCCGCTACGAGCAGTACTTC. Together with reference TRBV5-1 and TRBJ2-7, the CDR3 gives the full variable domain: KAGVTQTPRYLIKTRGQQVTLSCSPISGHRSVSWYQQTPGQGLQFLFEYFSETQRNKGNFPGRFSGRQFSNSRSEMNVSTLELGDSALYLCASSPETGSRYEQYFGPGTRLTVT.